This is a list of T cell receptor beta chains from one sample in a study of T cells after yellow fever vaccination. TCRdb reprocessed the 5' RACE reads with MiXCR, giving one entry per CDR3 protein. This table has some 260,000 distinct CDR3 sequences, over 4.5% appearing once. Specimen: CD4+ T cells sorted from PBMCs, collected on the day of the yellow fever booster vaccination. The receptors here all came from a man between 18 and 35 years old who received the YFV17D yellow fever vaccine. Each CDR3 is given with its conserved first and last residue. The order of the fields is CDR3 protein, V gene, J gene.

CDR3aa: CASSLQTGPNEQFF
v_gene: TRBV27
j_gene: TRBJ2-1

CDR3aa: CASSLAAGHSYNEQFF
v_gene: TRBV5-1
j_gene: TRBJ2-1

CDR3aa: CAWSGGAFEAFF
v_gene: TRBV30
j_gene: TRBJ1-1

CDR3aa: CASSFEGTETQYF
v_gene: TRBV5-1
j_gene: TRBJ2-5

CDR3aa: CAISEVRLLRGNTIYF
v_gene: TRBV10-3
j_gene: TRBJ1-3

CDR3aa: CASSSGARGADTQYF
v_gene: TRBV7-7
j_gene: TRBJ2-3

CDR3aa: CASSSDLGNSPLHF
v_gene: TRBV5-1
j_gene: TRBJ1-6

CDR3aa: CASSQAGGRTGELFF
v_gene: TRBV3-1
j_gene: TRBJ2-2

CDR3aa: CASSAGTSGGRSQYF
v_gene: TRBV7-3
j_gene: TRBJ2-3

CDR3aa: CASSPGGIDTQYF
v_gene: TRBV18
j_gene: TRBJ2-3

CDR3aa: CASSQASGGRGEDTQYF
v_gene: TRBV7-3
j_gene: TRBJ2-3

CDR3aa: CASSHRVTDPINEQFF
v_gene: TRBV7-2
j_gene: TRBJ2-1

CDR3aa: CASSPGLYNSPLHF
v_gene: TRBV12-3/TRBV12-4
j_gene: TRBJ1-6

CDR3aa: CASSLQGAQTDTQYF
v_gene: TRBV11-2
j_gene: TRBJ2-3

CDR3aa: CAISATASGTDTQYF
v_gene: TRBV10-3
j_gene: TRBJ2-3

CDR3aa: CASSTKQGSVGQPQHF
v_gene: TRBV7-2
j_gene: TRBJ1-5

CDR3aa: CSALEDGNQPQHF
v_gene: TRBV29-1
j_gene: TRBJ1-5

CDR3aa: CAISESGTDIQSNGYTF
v_gene: TRBV10-3
j_gene: TRBJ1-2

CDR3aa: CSAPGPKFYGYTF
v_gene: TRBV20-1
j_gene: TRBJ1-2

CDR3aa: CASSQDPGRDGYTF
v_gene: TRBV3-1
j_gene: TRBJ1-2

CDR3aa: CASRYDRGRLDTQYF
v_gene: TRBV6-5
j_gene: TRBJ2-3

CDR3aa: CASSLGGDQPQHF
v_gene: TRBV3-1
j_gene: TRBJ1-5

CDR3aa: CASSTRDSNTEAFF
v_gene: TRBV19
j_gene: TRBJ1-1

CDR3aa: CASSPGTPTGNTIYF
v_gene: TRBV28
j_gene: TRBJ1-3

CDR3aa: CASSLMLSGSYNEQFF
v_gene: TRBV7-2
j_gene: TRBJ2-1

CDR3aa: CASSTYRGPSTGELFF
v_gene: TRBV11-2
j_gene: TRBJ2-2

CDR3aa: CASSLISGQGYNEQFF
v_gene: TRBV6-5
j_gene: TRBJ2-1

CDR3aa: CASSQGSSGGFSGELFF
v_gene: TRBV4-3
j_gene: TRBJ2-2

CDR3aa: CSGGTGRKNIQYF
v_gene: TRBV29-1
j_gene: TRBJ2-4

CDR3aa: CATSRDVQRSRDYGYTF
v_gene: TRBV15
j_gene: TRBJ1-2

CDR3aa: CASSPRDRGGSGRQFF
v_gene: TRBV9
j_gene: TRBJ2-1

CDR3aa: CASSEPTQGRYTF
v_gene: TRBV10-2
j_gene: TRBJ1-2

CDR3aa: CASSREGGTEAFF
v_gene: TRBV7-9
j_gene: TRBJ1-1

CDR3aa: CAWSVWGIPGELFF
v_gene: TRBV30
j_gene: TRBJ2-2

CDR3aa: CASSLEGHNEQFF
v_gene: TRBV5-1
j_gene: TRBJ2-1